The next 4 T cell receptor beta chains were all read from a single sample in a study of blood T cell repertoires in COVID-19. The method was immunoSEQ multiplex PCR; TCRdb's version includes in-frame clones alone and lacks a portion of them. The table records roughly 100,000 clones, about 86% of them present only once. What was sequenced was peripheral blood. The receptors shown here come from a woman older than 75 with active or convalescent COVID-19.

This chain uses TRBV24-1 with TRBJ1-6; D may be TRBD1 (5 bases). Germline CDR1 reads KGHDR; CDR2 reads SFDVKD. V gave up 3 bases and J gave up 7 bases, with 9 bases separating them. There are 14 residues in the CDR3. The CDR3 is CATSDAGFNSPLHF. CDR3 nucleotides: TGTGCCACCAGTGATGCAGGGTTCAATTCACCCCTCCACTTT.

This clone was seen once. The rearrangement links TRBV7-2 to TRBJ2-3; D is undetermined. V dropped 5 bases and J dropped 1 base, with 13 bases sitting between them. Germline CDR1 SGHTA, CDR2 FQGNSA. This CDR3 is 15 amino acids long. CDR3 loop: CASSLSGLGTDTQYF. DNA of the CDR3: TGTGCCAGCAGCCTCAGTGGTCTGGGCACAGATACGCAGTATTTT.

This chain links TRBV6-5 with TRBJ1-2; tentatively, D is TRBD1 (6 bases). The CDR3 loop spans 15 amino acids. Germline CDR1 reads MNHEY; CDR2 reads SVGAGI. The germline V and J ends were trimmed by 2 bases and 4 bases, with 14 bases remaining between them. The DNA for the CDR3 is TGTGCCAGCAGTTACCGGGCAGGGGCCAGCTATGGCTACACCTTC. Its protein is CASSYRAGASYGYTF.

In the case of this clone: At one end, the junction sequence differs from germline, possibly due to a read error. This CDR3 is CASTLAGQGDF. CDR3 DNA: TGTGCCAGCACCCTAGCGGGACAGGGGGATTTT. The chain is built from TRBV2 and TRBJ1-3, with 11 bases lining up with TRBD1. This CDR3 is built from 11 residues. Germline V gives CDR1 SNHLY, CDR2 FYNNEI.